This passage covers 29 T cell receptor beta chains from one sample sequenced in a study of shared clonotypes between healthy human individuals (dated by TCRdb to 2019 to 2021). Library generation was performed with the immunoSEQ multiplex PCR assay. TCRdb carries this immuneACCESS record with in-frame sequences only. Its versions omit some clonotypes, under half of them owing to an unresolved V gene in the studies checked, with the rest unexplained. The sample table shows roughly 520,000 clones, and 95% to 96% are seen once. The top ten clonotypes cover 0.064% of the sample. The sequenced material came from naive CD4+ T cells sorted from blood. Explained via the paper, the cell subset or site label denotes: CD45RA+ positively selected. The source of these receptors is a woman between 25 and 40 years old in good health.

The rearrangement uses TRBV6-1 and TRBJ1-1; the match to TRBD1 covers 7 bases. With 5 bases clipped from V and 0 bases from J, the junction kept 6 bases outside the gene matches. In germline, CDR1 is MNHNS, CDR2 SASEGT. The CDR3 contains 15 residues. This chain's CDR3 is CASSPHRGLNTEAFF. The CDR3 region has the DNA TGTGCCAGCAGTCCACACAGGGGCCTGAACACTGAAGCTTTCTTT.

This chain links TRBV18 with TRBJ1-5; D is uncertain. This CDR3 region has 12 residues. Germline V gene data show CDR1 as KGHSH and CDR2 as LQKENI. V was cut by 6 bases and J by 4 bases, with 7 bases left in between. This CDR3 is CASSAGNQPQHF. CDR3 DNA sequence: TGTGCCAGCTCGGCAGGTAATCAGCCCCAGCATTTT.

This chain uses TRBV5-1 with TRBJ1-4; 7 bases are shared with TRBD1. The CDR3 has 13 residues. V trimming: 4 bases; J trimming: 6 bases; junction bases outside the gene matches: 3. Germline V gene lookup returns CDR1 SGHRS and CDR2 YFSETQ. The CDR3 DNA reads TGCGCCAGCAGCAAGGACAGGCATGAAAAACTGTTTTTT. Translated: CASSKDRHEKLFF.

This clone was seen only once. The genes are TRBV28 and TRBJ1-5; D gene ambiguous. The length of the CDR3 is 13 residues. Trimming took 3 bases from V and 7 from J, leaving 10 bases between them. Germline V gene lookup returns CDR1 MDHEN and CDR2 SYDVKM. CDR3 bases: TGTGCCAGCAGTTTTTACGGAGCCCAGCCCCAGCATTTT. Translating it yields CASSFYGAQPQHF.

The chain has TRBV20-1 and TRBJ2-5; D is unclear. The closer fit of TRBJ2-7 to the DNA end suggests the J call may be wrong. There are 11 residues in the CDR3. CDR1 and CDR2 (germline): DFQATT, SNEGSKA (reference sequence). CDR3 sequence (DNA): TGCAGTGCTAGGGAGACCTACGAGCAGTACTTC. It codes for CSARETYEQYF.

The chain combines TRBV5-1 with TRBJ2-3; D is possibly TRBD1 (6 bases). Germline V gene data show CDR1 as SGHRS and CDR2 as YFSETQ. V was clipped by 4 bases and J by 1 base, with 10 bases between them. The CDR3 sequence is 14 residues long. CDR3 residues: CASSRTAGTDTQYF. The CDR3 nucleotides read TGCGCCAGCAGCCGGACAGCCGGCACAGATACGCAGTATTTT.

The rearrangement uses TRBV5-5 and TRBJ1-4; D gene unclear. Trimming stripped 0 bases from V and 8 bases from J, with 8 bases between. The germline CDR1 and CDR2 sequences are SGHKS and YYEKEE (reference sequence). CDR3 size: 13 residues. The CDR3 DNA reads TGTGCCAGCAGCTTGGCTACATGGGAAAAACTGTTTTTT. This sequence encodes CASSLATWEKLFF. The entire variable domain, with the rest obtained from reference TRBV5-5 and TRBJ1-4, is as follows: DAGVTQSPTHLIKTRGQQVTLRCSPISGHKSVSWYQQVLGQGPQFIFQYYEKEERGRGNFPDRFSARQFPNYSSELNVNALLLGDSALYLCASSLATWEKLFFGSGTQLSVL.

The count of this clone is one. The V gene is TRBV27, the J gene TRBJ2-5, with 8 bases that match TRBD2. The CDR3 sequence is 18 residues long. Trimming took 3 bases from V and 4 from J; bases not matched to a gene: 16. From germline, CDR1 is MNHEY and CDR2 SMNVEV (reference sequence). Here the CDR3 reads CASSFTVTGGRQRETQYF. The CDR3 DNA is TGTGCCAGCAGTTTTACAGTGACGGGCGGGAGGCAGCGAGAGACCCAGTACTTC.

The chain joins TRBV5-4 to TRBJ2-3, with 7 nucleotides matching TRBD2. Germline V gives CDR1 SGHNT, CDR2 YYREEE (reference sequence). With 4 bases clipped from V and 0 bases from J, the junction kept 5 bases outside the gene matches. This CDR3 is 15 amino acids long. The chain's CDR3 is CASSRDYSSTDTQYF. The CDR3 region has the DNA TGTGCCAGCAGCCGGGACTATTCAAGCACAGATACGCAGTATTTT.

The rearrangement links TRBV11-2 to TRBJ2-3; D may be TRBD1 or TRBD2 (5 bases each). The germline V gene encodes CDR1 SGHAT and CDR2 FQNNGV. Trimming pared 1 base from V and 3 bases from J, leaving 14 bases between. The length of the CDR3 is 16 residues. CDR3 coding DNA: TGTGCCAGCAGCTTAGCCGGGACGACAGTTACAGATACGCAGTATTTT. Protein product: CASSLAGTTVTDTQYF.

This clone is a singleton in its sample. The chain combines TRBV27 with TRBJ2-1; D possibly corresponds to TRBD2 (5 bases). There are 17 residues in the CDR3. Trimming removed 4 bases at V and 4 bases at J, with 20 bases between. Germline V gives CDR1 MNHEY, CDR2 SMNVEV (reference sequence). Here the CDR3 DNA reads TGTGCCAGCAGTTCGAAGAGGGTCCCGCTAAGATACAATGAGCAGTTCTTC. Protein sequence: CASSSKRVPLRYNEQFF.

The chain carries TRBV14 and TRBJ2-3; D is possibly TRBD1 (6 bases). V was clipped by 4 bases and J by 5 bases, with 10 bases between them. Germline lookup yields CDR1 SGHDN and CDR2 FVKESK. This CDR3 has 13 residues. The CDR3 sequence: CASSRTVQDTQYF. The CDR3 DNA is TGTGCCAGCAGCCGGACAGTTCAAGATACGCAGTATTTT.

The V and J genes are TRBV2 and TRBJ2-7; D not resolved. The CDR3 runs to 15 residues. The V gene's germline CDR1 is SNHLY and CDR2 FYNNEI. The ends were cut back, 8 bases at V and 3 bases at J, with 20 bases in the middle. CDR3 sequence: CASFSKLYGDYEQYF. CDR3 DNA: TGTGCCAGCTTCTCTAAATTGTACGGCGACTACGAGCAGTACTTC.

The genes are TRBV30 and TRBJ2-7; TRBD2 matches at 10 bases. This CDR3 spans 14 amino acids. V shed 3 bases, J shed 6 bases, and the junction held 8 bases outside the gene matches. CDR1 GTSNPN and CDR2 SVGIG come from the germline V gene (reference sequence). Here the CDR3 reads CAWRLAGASREQYF. The CDR3 nucleotides are TGTGCCTGGAGGCTAGCGGGGGCATCACGCGAGCAGTACTTC. The full variable domain, rest sourced from reference TRBV30 and TRBJ2-7, is SQTIHQWPATLVQPVGSPLSLECTVEGTSNPNLYWYRQAAGRGLQLLFYSVGIGQISSEVPQNLSASRPQDRQFILSSKKLLLSDSGFYLCAWRLAGASREQYFGPGTRLTVT.

This clone was observed once. The genes are TRBV4-1 and TRBJ2-1; D remains unclear. This CDR3 spans 14 amino acids. Trimming stripped 0 bases from V and 8 bases from J, with 11 bases between. CDR1 is MGHRA, CDR2 YSYEKL, per germline. The CDR3 region has the DNA TGCGCCAGCAGCCAAGATCGAGTAGGCTATGAGCAGTTCTTC. It yields the protein CASSQDRVGYEQFF.

The chain uses TRBV19 and TRBJ2-2, with 7 nucleotides matching TRBD1. The length of the CDR3 is 15 residues. Trimming at V came to 6 bases and at J to 2 bases, leaving 6 bases not matched to a gene. Germline CDR1 LNHDA, CDR2 SQIVND (reference sequence). The CDR3 DNA sequence: TGTGCCAGTAGCCTGGGACAGATCAACACCGGGGAGCTGTTTTTT. Translation gives CASSLGQINTGELFF.

This sequence joins TRBV11-2 and TRBJ2-4; TRBD1 might be the D (6 bases). V was clipped by 5 bases and J by 2 bases, with 16 bases between them. The CDR3 is 16 residues long. CDR1 is SGHAT and CDR2 is FQNNGV in the germline V gene. The CDR3 is CASSVTGSTSKNIQYF. The CDR3, as DNA: TGTGCCAGCAGCGTTACAGGGTCTACCTCCAAAAACATTCAGTACTTC.

In its sample, this clone was seen a few times. This chain connects TRBV28 to TRBJ1-3, with 7 nucleotides matching TRBD1. This CDR3 contains 16 residues. Trimming took 0 bases from V and 0 from J; bases not matched to a gene: 2. Looked up from germline, CDR1 is MDHEN and CDR2 is SYDVKM. The CDR3 loop reads CASSLWGQSSGNTIYF. CDR3 DNA: TGTGCCAGCAGTTTATGGGGACAGAGCTCTGGAAACACCATATATTTT.

The chain carries TRBV28 and TRBJ2-7; D is unclear. Germline V gene lookup returns CDR1 MDHEN and CDR2 SYDVKM. Trimming shortened V by 7 bases and J by 1 base, and 8 bases separated the two germline ends. The CDR3 has 12 amino acids. CDR3 coding DNA: TGTGCCAGCACGGTTACTTCCTACGAGCAGTACTTC. Its protein product is CASTVTSYEQYF.

This chain connects TRBV6-5 to TRBJ2-5; 11 bases fit TRBD2. V shed 0 bases, J shed 4 bases, and the junction held 1 base outside the gene matches. Germline values: CDR1 MNHEY, CDR2 SVGAGI. This CDR3 region has 15 residues. Here the CDR3 DNA reads TGTGCCAGCAGTTACTCGCTAGCGGGAGGAGAGACCCAGTACTTC. As protein: CASSYSLAGGETQYF.

The V and J genes are TRBV5-1 and TRBJ2-1; D remains unclear. The CDR3 runs 14 residues. The V gene lost 0 bases and the J gene lost 4 bases, with 8 bases spanning the gap. Germline V gene sequence: CDR1 SGHRS, CDR2 YFSETQ. The CDR3 bases are TGCGCCAGCAGCTTGGGGCAGGATTACAATGAGCAGTTCTTC. This translates into CASSLGQDYNEQFF.

On this clone itself: Other DNA sequences from this sample encode an identical CDR3 as well. V is TRBV6-6 and J is TRBJ2-3; D gene ambiguous. The CDR3 covers 13 residues. Trimming shortened V by 3 bases and J by 3 bases, and 7 bases separated the two germline ends. The germline gives CDR1 MNHNY, CDR2 SVGAGI (reference sequence). For the CDR3, the DNA is TGTGCCAGCAGTTATTTGTCAACAGATACGCAGTATTTT. It is translated as CASSYLSTDTQYF.

The gene calls are TRBV5-1 and TRBJ2-7, with 9 bases lining up with TRBD2. CDR1 is SGHRS, CDR2 YFSETQ, per germline. V shed 3 bases and J 6 bases; nucleotides not matched to a gene: 7. This CDR3 is built from 14 residues. The CDR3 sequence: CASSSGLAAGEQYF. The CDR3 nucleotides read TGCGCCAGCAGCTCGGGACTAGCCGCCGGCGAGCAGTACTTC.

This clone has a single count. This chain connects TRBV19 to TRBJ1-3; D uncertain. CDR1 is LNHDA, CDR2 SQIVND, per germline (reference sequence). Trimming removed 0 bases from V and 0 bases from J, with 3 bases in between. This CDR3 comprises 14 residues. In nucleotides, the CDR3 is TGTGCCAGTAGTATAGAGGCCTCTGGAAACACCATATATTTT. This codes for CASSIEASGNTIYF.

The chain couples TRBV4-1 to TRBJ2-1, with D possibly TRBD2 on 6 matching bases. The CDR3 extends over 14 amino acids. CDR1 is MGHRA, CDR2 YSYEKL, per germline. Trimming left V 3 bases short and J 7 bases short, with 13 bases between. Written as DNA, the CDR3 is TGCGCCAGCAGCCATCCACTGCGGGGTAATGAGCAGTTCTTC. This translates into CASSHPLRGNEQFF.

The chain is built from TRBV6-5 and TRBJ1-5; no definite D call. Germline CDR1 and CDR2: MNHEY and SVGAGI. V was pared by 5 bases and J by 5 bases, with 10 bases between. The CDR3 has 13 residues. The CDR3 region has the DNA TGTGCCAGCAGTCGGGGTACACATCAGCCCCAGCATTTT. Protein sequence: CASSRGTHQPQHF.

V usage is TRBV9 and J usage is TRBJ1-4; weak D call: TRBD1 (5 bases). This CDR3 region has 14 residues. Germline V gene sequence: CDR1 SGDLS, CDR2 YYNGEE. V lost 6 bases and J lost 4, with 13 bases in between. The CDR3 DNA reads TGTGCCAGCAAGGAGGGGCAGAATAATGAAAAACTGTTTTTT. This codes for CASKEGQNNEKLFF.

V and J are TRBV5-4 and TRBJ2-1, with TRBD1 identical over 9 bases. Germline trimming cut 4 bases from V and 7 bases from J; bases unmatched to any gene: 3. The CDR3 has 13 amino acids. Germline CDR1 and CDR2: SGHNT and YYREEE (reference sequence). In nucleotides, the CDR3 is TGTGCCAGCAGCCGGACAGGGGTGAATGAGCAGTTCTTC. Amino acids: CASSRTGVNEQFF. Complete variable domain (other parts from reference TRBV5-4 and TRBJ2-1): ETGVTQSPTHLIKTRGQQVTLRCSSQSGHNTVSWYQQALGQGPQFIFQYYREEENGRGNFPPRFSGLQFPNYSSELNVNALELDDSALYLCASSRTGVNEQFFGPGTRLTVL.

The rearrangement joins TRBV7-9 to TRBJ2-7; no reliable D call. CDR3 length: 11 amino acids. V lost 0 bases, J lost 7 bases, and 4 bases lay in between. CDR1 is SEHNR, CDR2 FQNEAQ, per germline (reference sequence). In DNA form, the CDR3 reads TGTGCCAGCAGCTTAGCGTGGGAGCAGTACTTC. It encodes CASSLAWEQYF.